One and the same sample provided the 9 T cell receptor beta chains below, sequenced in a study of cytomegalovirus exposure and HLA in healthy donors. The PCR ran on 60 Vbeta and 13 Jbeta primers. Produced via immunoSEQ multiplex PCR; TCRdb's table is partial and in-frame only. This table has roughly 150,000 clones, roughly 80% appearing once. Sequencing used PBMCs. The receptors shown here come from a man between 18 and 35 years old in good health and CMV-seropositive.

This chain links TRBV11-2 with TRBJ2-7, with no clear D. The CDR3 covers 12 residues. Trimming stripped 5 bases from V and 0 bases from J, with 5 bases between. CDR1 is SGHAT and CDR2 is FQNNGV in the germline V gene. As DNA, the CDR3 is TGTGCCAGCAGCCTACTCTCCTACGAGCAGTACTTC. It translates to CASSLLSYEQYF. Looking up the rest from reference TRBV11-2 and TRBJ2-7 gives the full variable domain: EAGVAQSPRYKIIEKRQSVAFWCNPISGHATLYWYQQILGQGPKLLIQFQNNGVVDDSQLPKDRFSAERLKGVDSTLKIQPAKLEDSAVYLCASSLLSYEQYFGPGTRLTVT.

The chain combines TRBV27 with TRBJ2-7, with a weak D call TRBD2 (6 bases). The germline gives CDR1 MNHEY, CDR2 SMNVEV (reference sequence). V shed 5 bases and J shed 3 bases, with 17 bases lying between them. The CDR3 is made up of 15 amino acids. The CDR3 reads CASSPFGSGNYEQYF. The CDR3 DNA is TGTGCCAGCAGTCCGTTTGGTAGCGGCAACTACGAGCAGTACTTC.

The chain has TRBV27 and TRBJ1-1; the D gene is possibly TRBD1 (5 bases). The V end was cut by 1 base, the J end by 2 bases, with 14 bases between. CDR1 and CDR2 (germline): MNHEY, SMNVEV (reference sequence). The CDR3 covers 16 residues. In nucleotides, the CDR3 is TGTGCCAGCAGTTTATTCTTTGGGGGGATTAACACTGAAGCTTTCTTT. Encoded protein: CASSLFFGGINTEAFF.

This clone was detected once. The V and J genes are TRBV4-1 and TRBJ1-4, with 7 bases that match TRBD1. Germline lookup yields CDR1 MGHRA and CDR2 YSYEKL. Unmatched junction bases numbered 19, after V lost 1 base and J lost 5 bases. The CDR3 runs 20 residues. For the CDR3, the DNA is TGCGCCAGCAGCCAAGTACCGGGACAGATGAGAAGCCAAAACAATGAAAAACTGTTTTTT. Translating gives CASSQVPGQMRSQNNEKLFF.

This clone has just one count. This sequence joins TRBV18 and TRBJ1-2; 7 bases fit TRBD1. V was pared by 2 bases and J by 0 bases, with 3 bases of the junction left unmatched. The V gene's germline CDR1 is KGHSH and CDR2 LQKENI. This CDR3 comprises 15 residues. CDR3 DNA sequence: TGTGCCAGCTCACCAGGGGACAGCACTAACTATGGCTACACCTTC. Translating it yields CASSPGDSTNYGYTF. Using reference TRBV18 and TRBJ1-2 for the parts outside the CDR3, the full variable domain is NAGVMQNPRHLVRRRGQEARLRCSPMKGHSHVYWYRQLPEEGLKFMVYLQKENIIDESGMPKERFSAEFPKEGPSILRIQQVVRGDSAAYFCASSPGDSTNYGYTFGSGTRLTVV.

This chain links TRBV27 with TRBJ2-7, with TRBD2 identical over 13 bases. Germline V lookup: CDR1 MNHEY, CDR2 SMNVEV (reference sequence). The CDR3 runs to 15 residues. V lost 1 base to trimming and J lost 6 bases; unmatched junction nucleotides: 3. CDR3 coding DNA: TGTGCCAGCAGTTTATACGGGACTAGCGGGACCGAGCAGTACTTC. Translated, it gives CASSLYGTSGTEQYF.

The chain is built from TRBV28 and TRBJ1-2, with D uncertain. V lost 3 bases to trimming and J lost 4 bases, with 12 bases between them. The CDR3 covers 14 residues. The germline CDR1 and CDR2 sequences are MDHEN and SYDVKM. The CDR3 spells CASSLGGPVYGYTF. The CDR3 nucleotides read TGTGCCAGCAGTTTGGGTGGGCCGGTCTATGGCTACACCTTC.

In its sample, this clone was seen once. The V call is TRBV18, the J call TRBJ2-1; unclear D gene. The germline gives CDR1 KGHSH, CDR2 LQKENI. The CDR3 is 13 amino acids. Trimming cost V 4 bases and J 3 bases, with 7 bases left between them. CDR3 sequence reads: CASSQTYYNEQFF. CDR3 bases: TGTGCCAGCTCACAGACATACTACAATGAGCAGTTCTTC.

This rearrangement joins TRBV7-3 to TRBJ1-1; possibly TRBD1 for D (5 bases). The V gene's germline CDR1 is SGHTA and CDR2 FQGTGA. V lost 3 bases to trimming and J lost 0 bases, with 11 bases between them. CDR3 length: 15 amino acids. The CDR3 nucleotides are TGTGCCAGCAGCTTGACACAGGCCGTGAACACTGAAGCTTTCTTT. Translated, it gives CASSLTQAVNTEAFF.